What follows are 3 T cell receptor beta chains derived from one specimen sequenced in a study of blood T cells in healthy people across ages. A second PCR, run for about 7 to 11 cycles, used a sample-barcoded 5' primer plus a J-beta primer mix. TCRdb re-derived calls from the 5' RACE reads in MiXCR, one entry per CDR3 protein. The sample carries hundreds of thousands of distinct CDR3 sequences, around 48% recorded once. The specimen was blood. The receptors originated from a man younger than 40 in good health.

The chain employs TRBV12-3 or TRBV12-4 and TRBJ2-7, with 12 bases lining up with TRBD2. V trimming: 6 bases; J trimming: 0 bases; junction bases outside the gene matches: 9. The CDR3 has 17 amino acids. The CDR3 sequence: CASSRSTSGGPSYEQYF. CDR3 in DNA: TGTGCCAGCAGCCGCAGTACTAGCGGGGGGCCCTCCTACGAGCAGTACTTC.

The V and J genes are TRBV21-1 and TRBJ1-5; the table's TRBD1 call for D was not verified on the DNA. TRBV21-1 is a known pseudogene. This CDR3 has 16 amino acids. The CDR3 sequence: CASRIGYGQNNQPQHF. Written as DNA, the CDR3 is TGTGCCAGCCGGATCGGGTACGGACAGAACAATCAGCCCCAGCATTTT.

The rearrangement uses TRBV28 and TRBJ1-1; TRBD1 is a possible D gene (6 bases). The V gene lost 6 bases and the J gene lost 11 bases, with 10 bases spanning the gap. Germline CDR1 reads MDHEN; CDR2 reads SYDVKM. CDR3 size: 10 residues. The CDR3 loop reads CASRRGDAFF. The DNA of the CDR3 is TGTGCCAGCAGGAGGGGGGACGCTTTCTTT.